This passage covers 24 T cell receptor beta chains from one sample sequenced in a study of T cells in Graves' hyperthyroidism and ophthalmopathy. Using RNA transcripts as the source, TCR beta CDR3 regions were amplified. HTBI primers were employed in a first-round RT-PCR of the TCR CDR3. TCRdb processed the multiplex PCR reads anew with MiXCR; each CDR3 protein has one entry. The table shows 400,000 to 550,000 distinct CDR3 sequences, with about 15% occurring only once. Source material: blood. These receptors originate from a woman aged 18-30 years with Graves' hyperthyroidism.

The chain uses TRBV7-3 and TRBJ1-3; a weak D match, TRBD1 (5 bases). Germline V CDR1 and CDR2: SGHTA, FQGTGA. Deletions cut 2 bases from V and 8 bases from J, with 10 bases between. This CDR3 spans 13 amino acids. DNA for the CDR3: TGTGCCAGCAGCTTACTCCAGGGTGACACCATATATTTT. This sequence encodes CASSLLQGDTIYF.

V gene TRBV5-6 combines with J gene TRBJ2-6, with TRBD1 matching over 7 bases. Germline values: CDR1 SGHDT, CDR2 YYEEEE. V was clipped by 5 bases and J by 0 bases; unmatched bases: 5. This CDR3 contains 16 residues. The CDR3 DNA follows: TGTGCCAGCAGTGTGCACAGGGGCTCTGGGGCCAACGTCCTGACTTTC. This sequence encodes CASSVHRGSGANVLTF.

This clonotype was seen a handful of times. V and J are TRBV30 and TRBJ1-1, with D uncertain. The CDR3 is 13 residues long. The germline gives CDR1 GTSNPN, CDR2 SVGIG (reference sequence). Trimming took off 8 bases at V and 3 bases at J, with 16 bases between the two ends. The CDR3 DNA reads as TGTGCCGGGGAACACAGTAGCGACACTGAAGCTTTCTTT. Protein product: CAGEHSSDTEAFF. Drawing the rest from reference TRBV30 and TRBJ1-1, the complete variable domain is SQTIHQWPATLVQPVGSPLSLECTVEGTSNPNLYWYRQAAGRGLQLLFYSVGIGQISSEVPQNLSASRPQDRQFILSSKKLLLSDSGFYLCAGEHSSDTEAFFGQGTRLTVV.

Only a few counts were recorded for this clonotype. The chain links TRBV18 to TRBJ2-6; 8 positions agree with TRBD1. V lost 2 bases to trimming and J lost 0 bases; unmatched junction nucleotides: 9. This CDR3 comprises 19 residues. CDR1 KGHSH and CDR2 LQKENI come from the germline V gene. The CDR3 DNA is TGTGCCAGCTCACCAGTGGACAGGGTACTCTTCTCTGGGGCCAACGTCCTGACTTTC. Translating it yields CASSPVDRVLFSGANVLTF. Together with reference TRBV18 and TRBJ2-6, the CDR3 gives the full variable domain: NAGVMQNPRHLVRRRGQEARLRCSPMKGHSHVYWYRQLPEEGLKFMVYLQKENIIDESGMPKERFSAEFPKEGPSILRIQQVVRGDSAAYFCASSPVDRVLFSGANVLTFGAGSRLTVL.

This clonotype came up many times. The CDR3 DNA follows: TGTGCCAGTAGTCCCTCGGGGGGGGCCCACACTGAAGCTTTCTTT. It is translated as CASSPSGGAHTEAFF. The chain is built from TRBV19 and TRBJ1-1, with a possible D match to TRBD1 (6 bases). The ends were cut back, 5 bases at V and 3 bases at J, with 16 bases in the middle. The CDR3 spans 15 residues. CDR1 and CDR2 (germline): LNHDA, SQIVND (reference sequence).

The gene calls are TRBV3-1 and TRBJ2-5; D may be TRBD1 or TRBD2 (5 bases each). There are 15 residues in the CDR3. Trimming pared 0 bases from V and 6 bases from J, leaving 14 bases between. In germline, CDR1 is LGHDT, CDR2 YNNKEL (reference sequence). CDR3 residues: CASSQDGAGWKTQYF. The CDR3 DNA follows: TGTGCCAGCAGCCAAGACGGGGCAGGGTGGAAGACCCAGTACTTC.

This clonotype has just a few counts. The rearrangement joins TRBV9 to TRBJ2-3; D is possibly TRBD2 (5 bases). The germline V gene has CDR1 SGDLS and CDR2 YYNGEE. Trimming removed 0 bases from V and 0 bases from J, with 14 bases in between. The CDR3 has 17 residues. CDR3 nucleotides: TGTGCCAGCAGCGTAGGGCGGACTCACCCTAGCACAGATACGCAGTATTTT. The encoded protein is CASSVGRTHPSTDTQYF.

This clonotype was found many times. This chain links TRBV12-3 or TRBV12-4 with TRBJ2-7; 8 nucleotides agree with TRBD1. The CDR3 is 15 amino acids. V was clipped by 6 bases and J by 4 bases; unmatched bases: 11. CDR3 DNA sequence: TGTGCCAGCAGCCCCTACCTGACAGGGGCTTACGAGCAGTACTTC. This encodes CASSPYLTGAYEQYF.

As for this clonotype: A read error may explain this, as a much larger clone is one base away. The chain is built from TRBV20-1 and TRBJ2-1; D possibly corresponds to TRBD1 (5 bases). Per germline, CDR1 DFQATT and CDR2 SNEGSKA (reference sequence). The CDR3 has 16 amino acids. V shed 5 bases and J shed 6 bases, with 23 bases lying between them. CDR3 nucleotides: TGCAGTGCTCCACCCTCAACGGGCGATAGGGGCAATGAGCAGTTCTTC. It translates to CSAPPSTGDRGNEQFF.

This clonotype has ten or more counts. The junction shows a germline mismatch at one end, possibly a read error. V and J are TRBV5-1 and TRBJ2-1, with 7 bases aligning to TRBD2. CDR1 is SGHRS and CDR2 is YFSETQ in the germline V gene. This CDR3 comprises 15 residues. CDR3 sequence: CASSLGASGYNEQFF. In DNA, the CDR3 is TGTGCCAGCAGTTTAGGGGCTAGCGGATACAATGAGCAGTTCTTC.

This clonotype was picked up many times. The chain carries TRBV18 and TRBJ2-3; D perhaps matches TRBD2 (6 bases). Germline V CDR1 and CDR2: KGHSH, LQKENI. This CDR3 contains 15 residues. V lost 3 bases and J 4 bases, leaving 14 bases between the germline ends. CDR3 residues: CASSPLFTSSDTQYF. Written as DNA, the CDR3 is TGTGCCAGCTCACCGCTTTTCACTAGCTCAGATACGCAGTATTTT.

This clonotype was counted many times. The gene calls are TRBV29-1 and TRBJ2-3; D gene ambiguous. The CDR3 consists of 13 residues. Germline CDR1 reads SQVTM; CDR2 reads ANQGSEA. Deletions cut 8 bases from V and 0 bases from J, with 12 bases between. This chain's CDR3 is CSTQQTSTDTQYF. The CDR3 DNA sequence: TGCAGCACCCAGCAGACTAGCACAGATACGCAGTATTTT.

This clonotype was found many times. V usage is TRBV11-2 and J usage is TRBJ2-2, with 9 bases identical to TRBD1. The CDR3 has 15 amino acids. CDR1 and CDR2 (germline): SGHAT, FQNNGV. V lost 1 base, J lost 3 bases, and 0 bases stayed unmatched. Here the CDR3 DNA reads TGTGCCAGCAGCTTAGGACAGGGGGACACCGGGGAGCTGTTTTTT. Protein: CASSLGQGDTGELFF.

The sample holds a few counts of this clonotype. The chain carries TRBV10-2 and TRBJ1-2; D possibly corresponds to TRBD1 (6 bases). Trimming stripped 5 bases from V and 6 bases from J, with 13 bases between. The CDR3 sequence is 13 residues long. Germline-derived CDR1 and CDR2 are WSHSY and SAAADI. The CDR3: CASSSSAGDGYTF. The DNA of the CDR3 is TGCGCCAGCAGTAGCTCGGCAGGGGATGGCTACACCTTC.

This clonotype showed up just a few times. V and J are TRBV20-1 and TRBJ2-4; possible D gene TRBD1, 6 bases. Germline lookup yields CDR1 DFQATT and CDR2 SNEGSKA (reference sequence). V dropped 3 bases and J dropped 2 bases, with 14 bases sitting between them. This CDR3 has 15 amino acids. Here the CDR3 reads CSASQGTRSKNIQYF. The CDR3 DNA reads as TGCAGTGCTAGTCAGGGGACCCGATCCAAAAACATTCAGTACTTC.

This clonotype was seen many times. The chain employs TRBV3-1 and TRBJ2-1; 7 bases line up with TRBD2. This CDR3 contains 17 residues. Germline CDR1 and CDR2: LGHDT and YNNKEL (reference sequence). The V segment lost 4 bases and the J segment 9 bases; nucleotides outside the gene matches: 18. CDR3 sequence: CASSPGAGVMAVGEQFF. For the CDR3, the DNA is TGTGCCAGCAGCCCCGGGGCGGGAGTGATGGCGGTGGGTGAGCAGTTCTTC.

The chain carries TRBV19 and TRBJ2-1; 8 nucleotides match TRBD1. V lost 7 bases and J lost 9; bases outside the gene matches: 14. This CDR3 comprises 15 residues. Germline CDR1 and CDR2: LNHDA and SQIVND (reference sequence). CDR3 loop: CASTPGAGGSSEQFF. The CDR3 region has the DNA TGTGCCAGTACTCCCGGGGCAGGGGGCTCAAGTGAGCAGTTCTTC.

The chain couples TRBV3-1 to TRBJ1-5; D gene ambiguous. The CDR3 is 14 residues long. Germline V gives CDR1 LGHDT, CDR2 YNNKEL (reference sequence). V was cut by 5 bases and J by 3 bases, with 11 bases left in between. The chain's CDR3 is CASSVGRDNQPQHF. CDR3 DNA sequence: TGTGCCAGCAGCGTCGGACGGGACAATCAGCCCCAGCATTTT.

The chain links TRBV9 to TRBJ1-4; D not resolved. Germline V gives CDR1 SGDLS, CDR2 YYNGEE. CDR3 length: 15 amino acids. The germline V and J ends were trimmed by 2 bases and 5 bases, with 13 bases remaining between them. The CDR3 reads CASSVGGAKNEKLFF. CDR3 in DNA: TGTGCCAGCAGCGTGGGCGGAGCGAAAAATGAAAAACTGTTTTTT.

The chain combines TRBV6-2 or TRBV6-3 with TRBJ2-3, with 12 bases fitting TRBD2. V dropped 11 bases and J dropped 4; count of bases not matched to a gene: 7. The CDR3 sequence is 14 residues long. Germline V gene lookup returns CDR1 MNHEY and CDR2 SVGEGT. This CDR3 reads CAGLTSGSADTQYF. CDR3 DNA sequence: TGTGCCGGACTGACTAGCGGGAGTGCAGATACGCAGTATTTT.

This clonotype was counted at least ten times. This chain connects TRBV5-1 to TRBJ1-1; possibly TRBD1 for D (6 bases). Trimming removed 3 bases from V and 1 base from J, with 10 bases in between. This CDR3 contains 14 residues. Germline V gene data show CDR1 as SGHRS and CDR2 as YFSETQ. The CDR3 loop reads CASSWGGKNTEAFF. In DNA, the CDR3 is TGCGCCAGCAGCTGGGGGGGCAAGAACACTGAAGCTTTCTTT. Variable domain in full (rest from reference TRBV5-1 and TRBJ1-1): KAGVTQTPRYLIKTRGQQVTLSCSPISGHRSVSWYQQTPGQGLQFLFEYFSETQRNKGNFPGRFSGRQFSNSRSEMNVSTLELGDSALYLCASSWGGKNTEAFFGQGTRLTVV.

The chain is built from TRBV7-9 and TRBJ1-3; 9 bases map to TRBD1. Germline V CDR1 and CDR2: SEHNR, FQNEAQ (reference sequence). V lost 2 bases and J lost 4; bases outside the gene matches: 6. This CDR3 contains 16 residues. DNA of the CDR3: TGTGCCAGCAGCTTAAGTGGGACAGGGCCCGGAAACACCATATATTTT. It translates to CASSLSGTGPGNTIYF.

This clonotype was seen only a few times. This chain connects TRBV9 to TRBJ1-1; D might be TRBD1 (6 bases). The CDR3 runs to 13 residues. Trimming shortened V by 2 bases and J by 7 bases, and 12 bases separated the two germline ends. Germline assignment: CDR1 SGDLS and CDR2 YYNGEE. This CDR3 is CASSVLQGSEAFF. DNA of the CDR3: TGTGCCAGCAGCGTGCTACAGGGTAGTGAAGCTTTCTTT.

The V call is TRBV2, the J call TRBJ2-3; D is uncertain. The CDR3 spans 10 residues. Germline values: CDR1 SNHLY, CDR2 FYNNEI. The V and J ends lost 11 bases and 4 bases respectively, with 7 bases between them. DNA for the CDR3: TGTGCCTGGAGCCCAGATACGCAGTATTTT. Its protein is CAWSPDTQYF.